The present entry profiles one T cell receptor (beta chain) with its context. This CDR3 region has 15 residues. CDR1 and CDR2 from the germline V gene are ENHRY and SYGVKD. The V end was cut by 6 bases, the J end by 14 bases, with 27 bases between. In the original processing: From reference gene primer amplification, estimates of nucleated cell counts were derived. Only in-frame clones appear in the TCRdb table, and some are missing; sequencing was by immunoSEQ multiplex PCR. The DNA was the basis for D and trimming; V, J and clone size are from that table. The data show around 90,000 clones, with 85% to 95% seen just once and under 7.5% held by the top ten. This record belongs to a study of blood T cell repertoires in COVID-19. Overall study: Sources were T cells, B-cell-depleted T cells, or PBMCs; the material itself was cDNA or gDNA.

Sequencing was carried out using peripheral blood. This clonotype was sampled from an older woman with active COVID-19. The chain joins TRBV10-3 to TRBJ2-3; perhaps TRBD1 as D (6 bases). The CDR3 DNA follows: TGTGCCATCAGGCCAGGGGAACTACCAACCTCGGGGTGGTATTTT. Its translation is CAIRPGELPTSGWYF.